The 26 T cell receptor beta chains below come from one sample, sequenced in a study of cytomegalovirus exposure and HLA in healthy donors. The PCR contained 60 Vbeta and 13 Jbeta primers. Data came from immunoSEQ multiplex PCR; TCRdb stores just in-frame clones and leaves some out. The sample lists some 150,000 clones, 75% to 80% occurring once. The specimen sequenced was PBMCs. Receptors originate from a male donor in good health and CMV-seronegative.

V is TRBV7-6 and J is TRBJ2-3; 7 bases are a match to TRBD2. V was pared by 5 bases and J by 2 bases, with 7 bases of the junction left unmatched. Looked up from germline, CDR1 is SGHVS and CDR2 is FNYEAQ. The CDR3 has 15 residues. CDR3 in DNA: TGTGCCAGCAGCACCCCGGGGGGATTCACAGATACGCAGTATTTT. It is translated as CASSTPGGFTDTQYF. The full variable domain, rest sourced from reference TRBV7-6 and TRBJ2-3, is GAGVSQSPRYKVTKRGQDVALRCDPISGHVSLYWYRQALGQGPEFLTYFNYEAQQDKSGLPNDRFSAERPEGSISTLTIQRTEQRDSAMYRCASSTPGGFTDTQYFGPGTRLTVL.

The V and J genes are TRBV11-3 and TRBJ2-5; possibly TRBD2 for D (6 bases). The CDR3 spans 15 residues. CDR1 is SGHNT and CDR2 is YENEEA in the germline V gene. The V end lost 6 bases, the J end lost 1 base, and 15 bases lay between the germline ends. CDR3 nucleotides: TGTGCCAGCAGACTGACGGTCGGGGGCCAAGAGACCCAGTACTTC. Protein product: CASRLTVGGQETQYF.

This clone was seen more than once but under ten times. Other DNA sequences from this sample encode an identical CDR3 as well. The rearrangement uses TRBV6-5 and TRBJ1-2; D may be TRBD1 (6 bases). Germline-derived CDR1 and CDR2 are MNHEY and SVGAGI. The CDR3 has 13 residues. Trimming removed 5 bases at V and 2 bases at J, with 9 bases between. CDR3 residues: CASSRQANYGYTF. Here the CDR3 DNA reads TGTGCCAGCAGTAGACAGGCGAACTATGGCTACACCTTC.

This rearrangement joins TRBV21-1 to TRBJ1-1. TRBV21-1 is a pseudogene segment. The CDR3 loop spans 17 amino acids. The CDR3 DNA is TGTGCCAGCAGCAAAGGCGGGAGCCCTGGGGAGAACACTGAAGCTTTCTTT. It is translated as CASSKGGSPGENTEAFF.

The chain joins TRBV2 to TRBJ2-4; maybe TRBD2 (5 bases). CDR1 is SNHLY and CDR2 is FYNNEI in the germline V gene. The CDR3 spans 18 residues. Trimming removed 1 base at V and 1 base at J, with 17 bases between. The CDR3 sequence is CASSEDRAPSRAKNIQYF. The CDR3 coding sequence is TGTGCCAGCAGTGAAGACCGTGCGCCTAGCCGGGCCAAAAACATTCAGTACTTC.

The CDR3 protein is CASSLAERGEPYNEQFF. DNA of the CDR3: TGTGCCAGCAGCTTAGCAGAGCGGGGGGAGCCCTACAATGAGCAGTTCTTC. V gene TRBV7-2 combines with J gene TRBJ2-1, with 9 bases matching TRBD2. V dropped 0 bases and J dropped 2; count of bases not matched to a gene: 5. Germline CDR1 and CDR2: SGHTA and FQGNSA. There are 17 residues in the CDR3. Using reference TRBV7-2 and TRBJ2-1 for the parts outside the CDR3, the full variable domain is GAGVSQSPSNKVTEKGKDVELRCDPISGHTALYWYRQSLGQGLEFLIYFQGNSAPDKSGLPSDRFSAERTGGSVSTLTIQRTQQEDSAVYLCASSLAERGEPYNEQFFGPGTRLTVL.

V and J are TRBV6-5 and TRBJ2-2; TRBD2 matches 10 bases. Per germline, CDR1 MNHEY and CDR2 SVGAGI. V shed 0 bases, J shed 7 bases, and the junction held 5 bases outside the gene matches. This CDR3 region has 16 residues. The CDR3 protein is CASSYSTSGLVGELFF. The CDR3 bases are TGTGCCAGCAGTTACTCGACTAGCGGGTTAGTCGGGGAGCTGTTTTTT.

This clone showed up just a few times. The V and J genes are TRBV6-6 and TRBJ2-2; D uncertain. Germline values: CDR1 MNHNY, CDR2 SVGAGI (reference sequence). Trimming pared 8 bases from V and 1 base from J, leaving 11 bases between. This CDR3 has 14 amino acids. The CDR3 loop reads CASRSLRNTGELFF. For the CDR3, the DNA is TGTGCCAGCCGCTCCCTGAGGAACACCGGGGAGCTGTTTTTT.

This sequence joins TRBV7-2 and TRBJ2-5, with D uncertain. Per germline, CDR1 SGHTA and CDR2 FQGNSA. This CDR3 region has 11 residues. The ends were cut back, 4 bases at V and 5 bases at J, with 5 bases in the middle. This CDR3 reads CASSSRETQYF. The CDR3 DNA is TGTGCCAGCAGCTCCAGGGAGACCCAGTACTTC.

The rearrangement links TRBV6-5 to TRBJ1-3; a weak D match, TRBD1 (5 bases). The CDR3 covers 15 residues. V dropped 7 bases and J dropped 1 base, with 14 bases sitting between them. Germline V gene lookup returns CDR1 MNHEY and CDR2 SVGAGI. CDR3 region: CASNLRETSGNTIYF. The CDR3 nucleotides are TGTGCCAGCAATCTCAGGGAAACGTCTGGAAACACCATATATTTT.

The rearrangement joins TRBV5-1 to TRBJ2-7; 7 nucleotides agree with TRBD2. Unmatched junction bases numbered 6, after V lost 1 base and J lost 5 bases. Germline V gene sequence: CDR1 SGHRS, CDR2 YFSETQ. The CDR3 runs 14 residues. The CDR3 coding sequence is TGCGCCAGCAGCTTGATTGCGGGGGACCACGAGCAGTACTTC. Protein product: CASSLIAGDHEQYF. Variable domain in full (rest from reference TRBV5-1 and TRBJ2-7): KAGVTQTPRYLIKTRGQQVTLSCSPISGHRSVSWYQQTPGQGLQFLFEYFSETQRNKGNFPGRFSGRQFSNSRSEMNVSTLELGDSALYLCASSLIAGDHEQYFGPGTRLTVT.

This chain connects TRBV7-8 to TRBJ2-2, with TRBD1 identical over 8 bases. The CDR3 spans 18 residues. The trim removed 1 base at V and 3 bases at J, leaving 10 bases unmatched. CDR1 is SGHVS and CDR2 is FQNEAQ in the germline V gene. The CDR3 DNA reads TGTGCCAGCAGCTTAGGGGCCTGGCAGGGGGCTTACACCGGGGAGCTGTTTTTT. Amino acids: CASSLGAWQGAYTGELFF. The full variable domain, its missing parts supplied by reference TRBV7-8 and TRBJ2-2, is GAGVSQSPRYKVAKRGQDVALRCDPISGHVSLFWYQQALGQGPEFLTYFQNEAQLDKSGLPSDRFFAERPEGSVSTLKIQRTQQEDSAVYLCASSLGAWQGAYTGELFFGEGSRLTVL.

The CDR3 sequence: CASSPPAGGKETQYF. The DNA for the CDR3 is TGTGCCAGCAGCCCCCCGGCGGGGGGGAAGGAGACCCAGTACTTC. The chain uses TRBV5-4 and TRBJ2-5; 9 bases map to TRBD2. Trimming removed 4 bases from V and 5 bases from J; junction bases left unmatched: 9. Germline V gene data show CDR1 as SGHNT and CDR2 as YYREEE (reference sequence). The length of the CDR3 is 15 residues.

This clone has a single count. V gene TRBV5-8 combines with J gene TRBJ2-1; TRBD1 is a possible D gene (6 bases). This CDR3 has 15 amino acids. The V end was cut by 4 bases, the J end by 2 bases, with 13 bases between. Germline-derived CDR1 and CDR2 are SGHTS and YDEGEE. The CDR3 region has the DNA TGTGCCAGCAGCCTCAACAGGGATCCCTACAATGAGCAGTTCTTC. This encodes CASSLNRDPYNEQFF.

V and J are TRBV7-3 and TRBJ2-1; a weak D match, TRBD2 (6 bases). The CDR3 spans 17 residues. V was pared by 5 bases and J by 0 bases, with 17 bases between. From germline, CDR1 is SGHTA and CDR2 FQGTGA. CDR3 sequence: CASSPYGRGASYNEQFF. The CDR3 DNA sequence: TGTGCCAGCAGCCCATATGGGCGGGGTGCCTCCTACAATGAGCAGTTCTTC.

This chain uses TRBV6-1 with TRBJ1-5; perhaps TRBD1 as D (6 bases). The V gene's germline CDR1 is MNHNS and CDR2 SASEGT. This CDR3 contains 15 residues. The germline V and J ends were trimmed by 4 bases and 0 bases, with 10 bases remaining between them. This CDR3 reads CASSGTAYSNQPQHF. CDR3 nucleotide sequence: TGTGCCAGCAGTGGGACAGCTTATAGCAATCAGCCCCAGCATTTT.

The chain has TRBV18 and TRBJ2-2; D uncertain. This CDR3 has 13 amino acids. The V gene's germline CDR1 is KGHSH and CDR2 LQKENI. V lost 5 bases and J lost 1, with 5 bases in between. The CDR3 DNA sequence: TGTGCCAGCTCAAAGCGGAACACCGGGGAGCTGTTTTTT. Its protein is CASSKRNTGELFF.

V is TRBV5-1 and J is TRBJ2-1, with 10 positions matching TRBD1. Germline lookup yields CDR1 SGHRS and CDR2 YFSETQ. Losses at the gene ends were 0 bases for V and 6 bases for J; bases not matched to a gene: 3. The CDR3 length is 15 residues. The CDR3 reads CASSLDWDRGNEQFF. CDR3 DNA: TGCGCCAGCAGCTTGGATTGGGACAGGGGCAATGAGCAGTTCTTC. Looking up the rest from reference TRBV5-1 and TRBJ2-1 gives the full variable domain: KAGVTQTPRYLIKTRGQQVTLSCSPISGHRSVSWYQQTPGQGLQFLFEYFSETQRNKGNFPGRFSGRQFSNSRSEMNVSTLELGDSALYLCASSLDWDRGNEQFFGPGTRLTVL.

The V gene is TRBV5-1, the J gene TRBJ2-5, with a possible D match to TRBD2 (5 bases). The CDR3 has 15 amino acids. The germline V gene encodes CDR1 SGHRS and CDR2 YFSETQ. Between the trimmed V and J ends, which lost 0 bases and 1 base, there was a span of 10 bases. CDR3 amino acids: CASSLGPSGQETQYF. CDR3 bases: TGCGCCAGCAGCTTGGGCCCCAGCGGCCAAGAGACCCAGTACTTC.

The chain is built from TRBV18 and TRBJ1-1, with TRBD1 matching 7 bases. The germline V gene has CDR1 KGHSH and CDR2 LQKENI. V shed 3 bases, J shed 0 bases, and the junction held 13 bases outside the gene matches. The CDR3 runs to 18 residues. The CDR3 DNA sequence: TGTGCCAGCTCACCTCGAAGCTTATCAGGGGGTTTGAACACTGAAGCTTTCTTT. Translation gives CASSPRSLSGGLNTEAFF.

This chain links TRBV5-1 with TRBJ2-3; 8 nucleotides match TRBD2. Germline CDR1 and CDR2: SGHRS and YFSETQ. This CDR3 contains 15 residues. Trimming at V came to 0 bases and at J to 5 bases, leaving 5 bases not matched to a gene. The DNA for the CDR3 is TGCGCCAGCAGCTTGGGACTAGCGAATCAAGATACGCAGTATTTT. It codes for CASSLGLANQDTQYF.

The chain combines TRBV30 with TRBJ2-5; TRBD1 matches 7 bases. The J call may be in error: the DNA end matches TRBJ2-7 better. Germline V gene sequence: CDR1 GTSNPN, CDR2 SVGIG (reference sequence). The CDR3 totals 14 residues. CDR3 DNA sequence: TGTGCCTGGAGTTTCCAGACAGGGCTTTACGAGCAGTACTTC. It is translated as CAWSFQTGLYEQYF.

The rearrangement joins TRBV5-1 to TRBJ1-2, with 7 bases aligning to TRBD1. The CDR3 spans 15 residues. J gave up 2 bases and V 5 bases, and 9 bases lay outside the gene matches. CDR1 is SGHRS and CDR2 is YFSETQ in the germline V gene. The CDR3 sequence: CASSSQPGQNYGYTF. The CDR3 DNA reads TGCGCCAGCAGTTCCCAACCGGGACAGAACTATGGCTACACCTTC.

The chain links TRBV7-9 to TRBJ2-5; 7 positions agree with TRBD2. This CDR3 region has 14 residues. Germline loops: CDR1 SEHNR, CDR2 FQNEAQ (reference sequence). After removal of 4 bases from V and 1 base from J, the junction contained 3 bases not matched to a gene. DNA for the CDR3: TGTGCCAGCAGCTCCCCGGGGGGCCAAGAGACCCAGTACTTC. Protein product: CASSSPGGQETQYF.

This CDR3 is CASSPGNRGVADTQYF. The CDR3 DNA reads TGTGCCAGCAGCCCTGGGAACAGGGGAGTTGCAGATACGCAGTATTTT. The chain links TRBV27 to TRBJ2-3; TRBD1 matches 7 bases. The germline CDR1 and CDR2 sequences are MNHEY and SMNVEV (reference sequence). The length of the CDR3 is 16 residues. Trimming cost V 6 bases and J 4 bases; bases outside gene matches: 13.

The V gene is TRBV30, the J gene TRBJ2-2, with 7 positions matching TRBD2. Looked up from germline, CDR1 is GTSNPN and CDR2 is SVGIG (reference sequence). This CDR3 comprises 14 residues. J gave up 7 bases and V 0 bases, and 5 bases lay outside the gene matches. DNA for the CDR3: TGTGCCTGGAGTGTACAACTAGCGTACGGGGAGCTGTTTTTT. It yields the protein CAWSVQLAYGELFF.